This T cell receptor beta chain was identified in a study of blood T cell repertoires in COVID-19. The overall study: Nucleic acid was either cDNA or gDNA, and it came from T cells, B-cell-depleted T cells, or PBMCs.

Clones were read by immunoSEQ multiplex PCR, and TCRdb kept only the in-frame ones, dropping some. This repertoire shows around 100,000 clones, 80% to 90% found once; its top ten account for 4.5% to 6.5%. Notes on this clone: Lacking the conserved final phenylalanine or tryptophan, this CDR3 likely reflects a read error. The DNA is left out, because the CDR3 cannot be placed on it with certainty; the CDR3 is given as TCRdb lists it.

The CDR3 is 11 residues long, counting both termini. CDR1 and CDR2 (germline): MNHEY, SVGAGI. V and J are TRBV6-5 and TRBJ2-7; TRBD1 is taken as the D call from the table, unchecked against the DNA. The sample taken for sequencing was peripheral blood. This TCR derives from a human donor in a cohort sampled during active COVID-19. CDR3 sequence reads: CASRLTEQTSL.